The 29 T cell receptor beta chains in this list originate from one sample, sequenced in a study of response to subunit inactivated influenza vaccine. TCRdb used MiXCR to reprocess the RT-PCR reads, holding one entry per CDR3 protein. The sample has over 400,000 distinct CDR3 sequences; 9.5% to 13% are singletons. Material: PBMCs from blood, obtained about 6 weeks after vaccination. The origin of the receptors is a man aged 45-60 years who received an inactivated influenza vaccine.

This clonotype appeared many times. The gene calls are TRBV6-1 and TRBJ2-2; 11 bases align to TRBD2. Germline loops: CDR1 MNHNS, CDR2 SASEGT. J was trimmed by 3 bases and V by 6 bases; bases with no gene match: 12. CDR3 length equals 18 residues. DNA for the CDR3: TGTGCCAGCAGCCCCGAACTGACTAGCGGGACCTACACCGGGGAGCTGTTTTTT. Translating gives CASSPELTSGTYTGELFF.

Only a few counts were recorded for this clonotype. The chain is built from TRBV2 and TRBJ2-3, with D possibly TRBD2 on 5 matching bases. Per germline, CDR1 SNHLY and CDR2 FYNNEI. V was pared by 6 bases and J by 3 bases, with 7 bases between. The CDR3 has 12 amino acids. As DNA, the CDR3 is TGTGCCAGCAGGTGGGAGACAGATACGCAGTATTTT. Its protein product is CASRWETDTQYF. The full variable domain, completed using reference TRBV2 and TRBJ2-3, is EPEVTQTPSHQVTQMGQEVILRCVPISNHLYFYWYRQILGQKVEFLVSFYNNEISEKSEIFDDQFSVERPDGSNFTLKIRSTKLEDSAMYFCASRWETDTQYFGPGTRLTVL.

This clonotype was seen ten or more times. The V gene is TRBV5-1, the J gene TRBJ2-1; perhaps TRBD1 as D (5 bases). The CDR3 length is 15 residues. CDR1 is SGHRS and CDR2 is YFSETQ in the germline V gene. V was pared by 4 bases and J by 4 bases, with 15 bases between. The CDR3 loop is CASSLTGPEYNEQFF. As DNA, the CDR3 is TGCGCCAGCAGCCTAACAGGCCCTGAGTACAATGAGCAGTTCTTC.

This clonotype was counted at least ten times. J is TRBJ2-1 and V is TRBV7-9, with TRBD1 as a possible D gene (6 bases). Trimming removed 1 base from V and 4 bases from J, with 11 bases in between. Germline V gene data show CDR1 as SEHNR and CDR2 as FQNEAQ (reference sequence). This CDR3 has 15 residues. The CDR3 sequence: CASSLDRVVYNEQFF. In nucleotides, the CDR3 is TGTGCCAGCAGCTTAGACAGGGTAGTTTACAATGAGCAGTTCTTC.

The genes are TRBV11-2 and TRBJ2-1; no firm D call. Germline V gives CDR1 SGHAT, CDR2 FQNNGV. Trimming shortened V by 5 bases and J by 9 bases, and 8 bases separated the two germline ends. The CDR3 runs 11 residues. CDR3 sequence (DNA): TGTGCCAGCAGCCTCAGCAGTGAGCAGTTCTTC. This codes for CASSLSSEQFF.

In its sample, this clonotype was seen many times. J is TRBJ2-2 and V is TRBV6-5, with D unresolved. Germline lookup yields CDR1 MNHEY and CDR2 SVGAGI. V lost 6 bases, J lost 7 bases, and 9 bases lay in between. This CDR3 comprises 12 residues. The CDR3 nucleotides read TGTGCCAGCAGCCCGAGGTTCGGGGAGCTGTTTTTT. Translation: CASSPRFGELFF.

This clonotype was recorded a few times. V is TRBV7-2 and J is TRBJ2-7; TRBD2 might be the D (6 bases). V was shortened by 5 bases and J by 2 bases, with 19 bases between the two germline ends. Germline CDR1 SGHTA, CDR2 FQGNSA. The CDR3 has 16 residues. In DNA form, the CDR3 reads TGTGCCAGCAGCCCGAATTCGCGGGGTCAACCCTACGAGCAGTACTTC. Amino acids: CASSPNSRGQPYEQYF.

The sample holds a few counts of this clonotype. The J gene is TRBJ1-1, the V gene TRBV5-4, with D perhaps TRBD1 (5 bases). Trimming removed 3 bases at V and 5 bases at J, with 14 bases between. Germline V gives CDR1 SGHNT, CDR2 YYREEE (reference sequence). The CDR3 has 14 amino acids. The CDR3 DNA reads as TGTGCCAGCAGCTCAAACGGGGGGGGGACTGAAGCTTTCTTT. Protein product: CASSSNGGGTEAFF.

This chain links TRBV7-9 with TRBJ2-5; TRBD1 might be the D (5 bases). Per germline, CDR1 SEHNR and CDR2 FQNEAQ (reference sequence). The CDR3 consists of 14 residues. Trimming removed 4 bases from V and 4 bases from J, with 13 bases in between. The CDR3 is CASSSPLGRETQYF. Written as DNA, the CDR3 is TGTGCCAGCAGCTCTCCATTGGGGCGAGAGACCCAGTACTTC.

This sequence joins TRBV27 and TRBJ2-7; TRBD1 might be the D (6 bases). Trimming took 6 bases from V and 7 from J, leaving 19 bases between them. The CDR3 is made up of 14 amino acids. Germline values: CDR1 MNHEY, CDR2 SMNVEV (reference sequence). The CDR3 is CASRTAGTPWEQYF. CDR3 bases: TGTGCCAGCAGAACAGCCGGGACACCTTGGGAGCAGTACTTC.

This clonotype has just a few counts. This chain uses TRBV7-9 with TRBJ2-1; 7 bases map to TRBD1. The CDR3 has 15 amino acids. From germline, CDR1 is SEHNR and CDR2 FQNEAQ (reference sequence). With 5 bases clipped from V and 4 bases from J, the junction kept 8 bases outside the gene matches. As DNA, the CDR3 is TGTGCCAGCAGCCCCAGGGGACAGTCTTACAATGAGCAGTTCTTC. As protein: CASSPRGQSYNEQFF.

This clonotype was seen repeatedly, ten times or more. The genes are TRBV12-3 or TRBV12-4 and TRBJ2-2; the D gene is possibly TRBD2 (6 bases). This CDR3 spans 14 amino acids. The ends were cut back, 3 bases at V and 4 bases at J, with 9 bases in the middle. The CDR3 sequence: CASSLAGRTGELFF. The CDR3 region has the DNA TGTGCCAGCAGTTTGGCGGGACGCACCGGGGAGCTGTTTTTT.

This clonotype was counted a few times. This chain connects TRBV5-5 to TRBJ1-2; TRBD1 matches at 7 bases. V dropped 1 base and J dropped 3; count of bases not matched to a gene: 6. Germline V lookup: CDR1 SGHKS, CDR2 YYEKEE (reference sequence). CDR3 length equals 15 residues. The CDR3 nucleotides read TGTGCCAGCAGCTTGCCTGGACAGGAGCACTATGGCTACACCTTC. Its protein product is CASSLPGQEHYGYTF.

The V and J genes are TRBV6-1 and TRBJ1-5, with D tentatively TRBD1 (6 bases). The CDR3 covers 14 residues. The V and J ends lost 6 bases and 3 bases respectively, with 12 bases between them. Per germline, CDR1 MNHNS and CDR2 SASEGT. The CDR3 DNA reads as TGTGCCAGCAGGACCGGGGGGCCCAATCAGCCCCAGCATTTT. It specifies CASRTGGPNQPQHF.

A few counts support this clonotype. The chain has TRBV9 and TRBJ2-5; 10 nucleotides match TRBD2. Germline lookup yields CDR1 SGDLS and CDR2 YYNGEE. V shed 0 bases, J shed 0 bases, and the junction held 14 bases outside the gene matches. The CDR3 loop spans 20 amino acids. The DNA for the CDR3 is TGTGCCAGCAGCGTAGGGGCTAGCGGGAGCCGAAAGGGGTACCAAGAGACCCAGTACTTC. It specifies CASSVGASGSRKGYQETQYF.

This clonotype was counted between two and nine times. CDR3 nucleotides: TGTGCCTGGATTAGGGTTATGGATGAAGCTTTCTTT. Its translation is CAWIRVMDEAFF. V and J are TRBV30 and TRBJ1-1; D unresolved. Germline CDR1 and CDR2: GTSNPN and SVGIG (reference sequence). Between the trimmed V and J ends, which lost 4 bases and 7 bases, there was a span of 13 bases. The CDR3 spans 12 residues.

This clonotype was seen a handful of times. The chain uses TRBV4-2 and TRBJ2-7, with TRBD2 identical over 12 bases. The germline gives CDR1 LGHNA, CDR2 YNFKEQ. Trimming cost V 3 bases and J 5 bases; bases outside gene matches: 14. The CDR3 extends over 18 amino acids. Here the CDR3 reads CASSQEATGTSGFNEQYF. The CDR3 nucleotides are TGTGCCAGCAGCCAGGAAGCGACCGGGACTAGCGGGTTTAACGAGCAGTACTTC.

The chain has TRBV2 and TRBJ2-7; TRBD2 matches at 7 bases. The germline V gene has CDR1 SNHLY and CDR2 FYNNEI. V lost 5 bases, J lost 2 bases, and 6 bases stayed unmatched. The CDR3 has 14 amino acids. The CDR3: CASSLQRGTYEQYF. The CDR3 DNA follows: TGTGCCAGCAGTCTCCAGCGGGGAACCTACGAGCAGTACTTC. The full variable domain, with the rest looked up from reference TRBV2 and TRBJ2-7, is EPEVTQTPSHQVTQMGQEVILRCVPISNHLYFYWYRQILGQKVEFLVSFYNNEISEKSEIFDDQFSVERPDGSNFTLKIRSTKLEDSAMYFCASSLQRGTYEQYFGPGTRLTVT.

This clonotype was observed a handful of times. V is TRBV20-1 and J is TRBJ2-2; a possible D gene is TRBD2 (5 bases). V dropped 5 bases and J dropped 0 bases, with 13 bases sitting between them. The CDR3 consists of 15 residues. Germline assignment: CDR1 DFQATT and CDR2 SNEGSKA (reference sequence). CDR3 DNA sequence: TGCAGTGCTCCGCTGGCGGGCCCGAACACCGGGGAGCTGTTTTTT. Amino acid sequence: CSAPLAGPNTGELFF.

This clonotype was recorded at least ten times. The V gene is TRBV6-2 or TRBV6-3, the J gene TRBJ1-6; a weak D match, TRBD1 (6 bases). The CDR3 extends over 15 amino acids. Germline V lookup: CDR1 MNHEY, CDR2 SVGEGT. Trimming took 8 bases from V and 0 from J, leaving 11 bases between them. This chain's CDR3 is CASVTGSSYNSPLHF. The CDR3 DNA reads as TGTGCCAGCGTTACAGGGAGCTCCTATAATTCACCCCTCCACTTT.

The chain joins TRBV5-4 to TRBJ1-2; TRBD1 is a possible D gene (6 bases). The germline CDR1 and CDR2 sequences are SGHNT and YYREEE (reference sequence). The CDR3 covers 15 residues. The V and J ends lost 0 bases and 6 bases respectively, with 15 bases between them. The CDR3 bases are TGTGCCAGCAGCTTGGACAAATGGACAGAAAATGGCTACACCTTC. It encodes CASSLDKWTENGYTF.

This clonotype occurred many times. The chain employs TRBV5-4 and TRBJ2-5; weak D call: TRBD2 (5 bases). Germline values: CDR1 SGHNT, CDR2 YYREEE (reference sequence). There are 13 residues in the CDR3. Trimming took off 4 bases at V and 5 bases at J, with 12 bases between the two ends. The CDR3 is CASSDISGETQYF. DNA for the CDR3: TGTGCCAGCAGCGATATTTCGGGGGAGACCCAGTACTTC.

The DNA for the CDR3 is TGTGCCATTGGAGCGGAATCCTACAATGAGCAGTTCTTC. It specifies CAIGAESYNEQFF. The rearrangement uses TRBV10-3 and TRBJ2-1; possibly TRBD2 for D (5 bases). The CDR3 covers 13 residues. Germline CDR1 ENHRY, CDR2 SYGVKD. The V end lost 9 bases, the J end lost 1 base, and 10 bases lay between the germline ends.

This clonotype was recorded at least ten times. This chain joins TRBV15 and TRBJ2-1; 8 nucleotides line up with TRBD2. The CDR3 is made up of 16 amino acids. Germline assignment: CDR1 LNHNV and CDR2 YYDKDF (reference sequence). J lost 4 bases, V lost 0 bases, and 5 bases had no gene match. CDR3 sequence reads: CATSRDHGRGYNEQFF. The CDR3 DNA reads TGTGCCACCAGCAGAGATCACGGGAGGGGTTACAATGAGCAGTTCTTC.

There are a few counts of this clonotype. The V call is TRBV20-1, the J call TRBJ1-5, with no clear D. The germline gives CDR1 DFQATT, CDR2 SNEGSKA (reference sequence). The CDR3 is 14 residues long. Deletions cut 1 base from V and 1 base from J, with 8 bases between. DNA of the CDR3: TGCAGTGCTAGAGGAGGACTCAGCAATCAGCCCCAGCATTTT. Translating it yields CSARGGLSNQPQHF.

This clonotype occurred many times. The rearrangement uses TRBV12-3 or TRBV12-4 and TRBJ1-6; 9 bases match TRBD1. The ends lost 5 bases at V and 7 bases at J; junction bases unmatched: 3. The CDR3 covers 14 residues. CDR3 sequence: CASSVDRGNSPLHF. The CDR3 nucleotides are TGTGCCAGCAGTGTCGACAGGGGGAATTCACCCCTCCACTTT.

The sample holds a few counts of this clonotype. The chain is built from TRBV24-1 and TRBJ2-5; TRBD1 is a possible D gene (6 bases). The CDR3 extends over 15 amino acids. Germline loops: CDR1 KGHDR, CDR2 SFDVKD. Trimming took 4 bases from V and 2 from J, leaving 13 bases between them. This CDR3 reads CATSDDRSLQETQYF. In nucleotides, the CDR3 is TGTGCCACCAGTGACGACAGGTCCCTACAAGAGACCCAGTACTTC.

The CDR3 here is CASSSWGAGELFF. DNA of the CDR3: TGTGCCAGCAGTTCCTGGGGAGCCGGGGAGCTGTTTTTT. This rearrangement joins TRBV6-2 or TRBV6-3 to TRBJ2-2, with a tentative D call TRBD2 (5 bases). Germline V gene lookup returns CDR1 MNHEY and CDR2 SVGEGT. V lost 4 bases and J lost 6, with 9 bases in between. There are 13 residues in the CDR3.

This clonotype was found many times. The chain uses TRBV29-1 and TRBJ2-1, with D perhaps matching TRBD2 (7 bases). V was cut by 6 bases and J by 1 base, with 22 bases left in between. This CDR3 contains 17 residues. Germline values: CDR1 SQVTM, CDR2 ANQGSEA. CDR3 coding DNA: TGCAGCGTCCGCTGGGGGGGGCCCCTTGGATCCTACAATGAGCAGTTCTTC. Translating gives CSVRWGGPLGSYNEQFF.